This T cell receptor beta chain derives from a study of post-analysis software for immune sequencing data. About the study: Disease courses included relapsing-remitting, secondary progressive and progressive-relapsing multiple sclerosis. The study, taken as a whole, reports: About 5 TRBV segments (TRBV5-6, TRBV5-1 and TRBV20-1 among them) occurred more frequently in patients than in controls. Controls had significantly higher normalized Chao1 diversity than multiple sclerosis patients.

Trimming at V came to 4 bases and at J to 6 bases, leaving 8 bases not matched to a gene. From germline, CDR1 is SGHVS and CDR2 FQNEAQ. There are 14 residues in the CDR3. cDNA libraries of TCR beta carried unique molecular identifiers. Using its own MiXCR run on the PCR reads, TCRdb lists one record per CDR3 protein. The repertoire includes about 810,000 distinct CDR3 sequences, around 53% of them detected once, and approximately 4.2% sits in the top ten. Of note for this clonotype: Its specificity is not known.

Material: blood. The chain uses TRBV7-8 and TRBJ1-2; 7 bases map to TRBD1. The receptor comes from a girl between 5 and 17 years old with multiple sclerosis. CDR3 DNA sequence: TGTGCCAGCAGCTACCGACAGGGTTCGGATGGCTACACCTTC. Translation: CASSYRQGSDGYTF. Looking up the rest from reference TRBV7-8 and TRBJ1-2 gives the full variable domain: GAGVSQSPRYKVAKRGQDVALRCDPISGHVSLFWYQQALGQGPEFLTYFQNEAQLDKSGLPSDRFFAERPEGSVSTLKIQRTQQEDSAVYLCASSYRQGSDGYTFGSGTRLTVV.